This paragraph covers one T cell receptor (beta chain) sequence. Its antigen remains unknown. The assay, immunoSEQ v3.0, was run at survey level. TCRdb's table, derived via immunoSEQ multiplex PCR, lists solely in-frame clones and lacks some. The table lists 20,000 to 30,000 clones, around 84% of them singletons, with approximately 9.5% in the top ten. CDR3 size: 11 residues. Looked up from germline, CDR1 is DFQATT and CDR2 is SNEGSKA (reference sequence). Trimming removed 5 bases at V and 0 bases at J, with 4 bases between. This specimen belongs to a study of long-term antiretroviral therapy in people with HIV. Study-level findings and limits: Repertoire composition at all time points was dominated by clones that had expanded before ART. Post-ART samples showed increased diversity that remained below transplant donor control levels.

The V call is TRBV20-1, the J call TRBJ1-2; D unresolved. This specimen consisted of unsorted PBMCs, obtained 2.3 years after starting antiretroviral therapy. The TCR comes from a man between 40 and 49 years old with HIV. The CDR3 DNA is TGCAGTGCTCCCACTAACTATGGCTACACCTTC. Encoded protein: CSAPTNYGYTF.